Listed below are T cell receptor beta chains from one sample, sequenced in a study of identical twins. TCRdb fed the 5' RACE reads into MiXCR, producing one record per CDR3 protein. Here the sample spans around 370,000 distinct CDR3 sequences, approximately 8.8% being singletons. The specimen was naive T cells sorted from blood. The receptors shown here come from a woman aged 50 to 60 in good health. Each CDR3 is given with its conserved first and last residue. The order of the fields is J gene, clone size, D gene, V gene, CDR3 DNA, CDR3 protein. D genes are given only for firm matches. Part of the rows lack a size; the others show once, few, many or a class for expanded clones.

j_call: TRBJ2-2
clone_size: many
d_call: -
v_call: TRBV20-1
cdr3_nt: TGCAGTGCCCGGGACCTTTTCACCGGGGAGCTGTTTTTT
cdr3_aa: CSARDLFTGELFF

j_call: TRBJ2-3
clone_size: -
d_call: -
v_call: TRBV12-3/TRBV12-4
cdr3_nt: TGTGCCAGCAGCGGCCCCCTTATAGCTGGAGAGGATACGCAGTATTTT
cdr3_aa: CASSGPLIAGEDTQYF

j_call: TRBJ1-3
clone_size: many
d_call: -
v_call: TRBV4-1
cdr3_nt: TGCGCCAGCAGCCACCCGGGCAGGAGCAGCTCTGGAAACACCATATATTTT
cdr3_aa: CASSHPGRSSSGNTIYF

j_call: TRBJ2-2
clone_size: once
d_call: -
v_call: TRBV11-2
cdr3_nt: TGTGCCAGCAGACCTACAACCCCGAGGACCGGGGAGCTGTTTTTT
cdr3_aa: CASRPTTPRTGELFF

j_call: TRBJ2-5
clone_size: many
d_call: -
v_call: TRBV3-1
cdr3_nt: TGTGCCAGCAGGTCAGGGGCCGAGACCCAGTACTTC
cdr3_aa: CASRSGAETQYF

j_call: TRBJ2-3
clone_size: -
d_call: -
v_call: TRBV29-1
cdr3_nt: TGCAGCGGGGGTGGTGGGGACGGGAGATTCACAGATACGCAGTATTTT
cdr3_aa: CSGGGGDGRFTDTQYF

j_call: TRBJ2-1
clone_size: many
d_call: -
v_call: TRBV5-1
cdr3_nt: TGCGCCAGCAGCTCGGACCCTCTTCCAGTTGTGGGCAATGAGCAGTTCTTC
cdr3_aa: CASSSDPLPVVGNEQFF

j_call: TRBJ2-3
clone_size: many
d_call: -
v_call: TRBV27
cdr3_nt: TGTGCCAGCAGTTCCGACCTACTAAATACGCAGTATTTT
cdr3_aa: CASSSDLLNTQYF

j_call: TRBJ2-1
clone_size: -
d_call: -
v_call: TRBV24-1
cdr3_nt: TGTGCCACCAGTTGGGACAATGAGCAGTTCTTC
cdr3_aa: CATSWDNEQFF

j_call: TRBJ2-3
clone_size: -
d_call: -
v_call: TRBV3-1
cdr3_nt: TGTGCCAGCAGCCATGTAACAGGGTGGGGCACAGATACGCAGTATTTT
cdr3_aa: CASSHVTGWGTDTQYF

j_call: TRBJ2-1
clone_size: few
d_call: TRBD2
v_call: TRBV18
cdr3_nt: TGTGCCAGCTCACCTAGCGGGAGGGATGTCGGCAATGAGCAGTTCTTC
cdr3_aa: CASSPSGRDVGNEQFF

j_call: TRBJ1-6
clone_size: -
d_call: -
v_call: TRBV12-3/TRBV12-4
cdr3_nt: TGTGCCAGCAGTCCCACGGTTGGTTCACCCCTCCACTTT
cdr3_aa: CASSPTVGSPLHF

j_call: TRBJ2-6
clone_size: few
d_call: -
v_call: TRBV10-3
cdr3_nt: TGTGCCATCAGTGAACCCCGGGACCCCCGTGGCTCTGGGGCCAACGTCCTGACTTTC
cdr3_aa: CAISEPRDPRGSGANVLTF

j_call: TRBJ1-5
clone_size: many
d_call: TRBD1
v_call: TRBV5-1
cdr3_nt: TGCGCCAGCAGCTTGAACCCCGACGGGACAGGGGGCTATTATAGCAATCAGCCCCAGCATTTT
cdr3_aa: CASSLNPDGTGGYYSNQPQHF

j_call: TRBJ1-1
clone_size: few
d_call: TRBD1
v_call: TRBV29-1
cdr3_nt: TGCAGCGTCCTGCGACAGGGTAAAGCTTTCTTT
cdr3_aa: CSVLRQGKAFF

j_call: TRBJ2-3
clone_size: -
d_call: -
v_call: TRBV12-5
cdr3_nt: TGTGCTAGTGGTTTGGTTTTAGCGGCTCCCACAGATACGCAGTATTTT
cdr3_aa: CASGLVLAAPTDTQYF